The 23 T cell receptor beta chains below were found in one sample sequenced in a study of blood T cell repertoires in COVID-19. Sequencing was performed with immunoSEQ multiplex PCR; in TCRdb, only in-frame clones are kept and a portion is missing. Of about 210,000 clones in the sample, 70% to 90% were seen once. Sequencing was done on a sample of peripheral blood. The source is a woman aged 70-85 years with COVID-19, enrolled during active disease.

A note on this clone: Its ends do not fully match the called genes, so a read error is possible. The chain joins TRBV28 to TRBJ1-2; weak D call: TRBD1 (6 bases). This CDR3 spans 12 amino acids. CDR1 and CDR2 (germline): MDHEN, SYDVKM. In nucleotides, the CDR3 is TGTGCCAGCAGTTTGGGGACCGGGACATCGGAGTTC. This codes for CASSLGTGTSEF.

CDR3 bases: TGTGCCAGCAGCTTAAATTCTAAGCGGGAGGGCCTAAAGACCCAGTACTTC. Protein: CASSLNSKREGLKTQYF. This chain connects TRBV7-8 to TRBJ2-5, with 10 bases fitting TRBD2. Unmatched junction bases numbered 12, after V lost 2 bases and J lost 6 bases. The CDR3 extends over 17 amino acids. Germline CDR1 and CDR2: SGHVS and FQNEAQ.

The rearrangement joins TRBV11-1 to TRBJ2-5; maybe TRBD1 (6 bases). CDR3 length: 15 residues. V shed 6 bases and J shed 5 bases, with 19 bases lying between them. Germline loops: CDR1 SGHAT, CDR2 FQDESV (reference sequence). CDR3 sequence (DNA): TGTGCCAGCAGTCCCGCGATACAGGGCCGGGAGACCCAGTACTTC. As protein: CASSPAIQGRETQYF.

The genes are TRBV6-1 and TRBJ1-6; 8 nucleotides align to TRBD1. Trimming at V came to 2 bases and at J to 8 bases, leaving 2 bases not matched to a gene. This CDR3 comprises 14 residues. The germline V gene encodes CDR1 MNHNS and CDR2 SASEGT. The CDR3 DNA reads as TGTGCCAGCAGTGAACAGGGGGCTGATTCACCCCTCCACTTT. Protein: CASSEQGADSPLHF.

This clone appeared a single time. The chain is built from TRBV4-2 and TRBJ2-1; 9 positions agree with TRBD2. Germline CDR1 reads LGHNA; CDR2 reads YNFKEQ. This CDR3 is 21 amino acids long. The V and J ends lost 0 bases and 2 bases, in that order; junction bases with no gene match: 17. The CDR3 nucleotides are TGTGCCAGCAGCCAAGACCCGCCGGGACAGATGACTAGCGGAACCTACAATGAGCAGTTCTTC. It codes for CASSQDPPGQMTSGTYNEQFF.

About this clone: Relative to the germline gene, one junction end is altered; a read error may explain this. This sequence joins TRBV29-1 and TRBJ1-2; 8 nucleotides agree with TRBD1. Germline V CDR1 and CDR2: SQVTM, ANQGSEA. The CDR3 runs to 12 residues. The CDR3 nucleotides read TGCAGGGTTGCAGGGGGCACCTATGGCTACACCTTC. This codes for CRVAGGTYGYTF.

CDR3 protein: CASRTSGYNEQFF. The CDR3 nucleotides are TGTGCCAGCAGGACTAGCGGCTACAATGAGCAGTTCTTC. The V call is TRBV7-6, the J call TRBJ2-1, with 9 bases that match TRBD2. V shed 6 bases, J shed 3 bases, and the junction held 0 bases outside the gene matches. Per the germline V gene, CDR1 is SGHVS and CDR2 is FNYEAQ. The CDR3 length is 13 residues.

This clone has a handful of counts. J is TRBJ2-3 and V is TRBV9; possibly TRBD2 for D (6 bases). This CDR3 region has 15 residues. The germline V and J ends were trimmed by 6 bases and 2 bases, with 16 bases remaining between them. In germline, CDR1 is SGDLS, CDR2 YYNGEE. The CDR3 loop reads CASTLGGGVTDTQYF. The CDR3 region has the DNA TGTGCCAGCACACTCGGGGGTGGAGTCACAGATACGCAGTATTTT.

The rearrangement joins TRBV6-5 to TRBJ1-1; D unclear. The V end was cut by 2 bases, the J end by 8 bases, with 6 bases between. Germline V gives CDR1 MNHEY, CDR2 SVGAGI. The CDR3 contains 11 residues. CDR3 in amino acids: CASSYLREAFF. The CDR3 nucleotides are TGTGCCAGCAGTTACCTCAGGGAAGCTTTCTTT.

CDR3 sequence (DNA): TGTGCCAGCAGCCCAGGACTCACGAACACTGAAGCTTTCTTT. This codes for CASSPGLTNTEAFF. The chain is built from TRBV7-2 and TRBJ1-1; D is ambiguous. The germline V gene encodes CDR1 SGHTA and CDR2 FQGNSA. This CDR3 is 14 amino acids long. V was shortened by 5 bases and J by 1 base, with 11 bases between the two germline ends.

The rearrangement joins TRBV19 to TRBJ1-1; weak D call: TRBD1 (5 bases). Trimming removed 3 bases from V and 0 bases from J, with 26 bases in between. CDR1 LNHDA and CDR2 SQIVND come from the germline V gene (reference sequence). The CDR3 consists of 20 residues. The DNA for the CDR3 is TGTGCCAGTAGTATTGGAGCCGGACGGTGGAGGGACCCAGTGAACACTGAAGCTTTCTTT. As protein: CASSIGAGRWRDPVNTEAFF.

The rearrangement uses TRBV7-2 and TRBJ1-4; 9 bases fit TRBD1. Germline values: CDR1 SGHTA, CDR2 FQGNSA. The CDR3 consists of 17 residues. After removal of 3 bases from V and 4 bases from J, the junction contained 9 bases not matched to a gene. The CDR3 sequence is CASSFTGQGASNEKLFF. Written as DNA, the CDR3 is TGTGCCAGCAGCTTTACGGGACAGGGAGCAAGTAATGAAAAACTGTTTTTT. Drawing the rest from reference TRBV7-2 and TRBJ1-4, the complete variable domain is GAGVSQSPSNKVTEKGKDVELRCDPISGHTALYWYRQSLGQGLEFLIYFQGNSAPDKSGLPSDRFSAERTGGSVSTLTIQRTQQEDSAVYLCASSFTGQGASNEKLFFGSGTQLSVL.

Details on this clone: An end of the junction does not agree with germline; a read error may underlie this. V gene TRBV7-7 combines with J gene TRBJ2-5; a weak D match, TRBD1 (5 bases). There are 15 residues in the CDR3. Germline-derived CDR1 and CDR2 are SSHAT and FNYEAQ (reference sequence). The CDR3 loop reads CASSFVGHPTETQYF. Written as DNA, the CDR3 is TGTGCTAGCAGCTTTGTAGGACACCCAACGGAGACCCAGTACTTC.

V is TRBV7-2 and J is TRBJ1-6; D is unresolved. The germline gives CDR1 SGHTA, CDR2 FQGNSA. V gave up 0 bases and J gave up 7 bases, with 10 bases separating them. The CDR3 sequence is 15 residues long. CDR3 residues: CASSLAAPGNSPLHF. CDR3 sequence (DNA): TGTGCCAGCAGCTTAGCAGCGCCTGGCAATTCACCCCTCCACTTT.

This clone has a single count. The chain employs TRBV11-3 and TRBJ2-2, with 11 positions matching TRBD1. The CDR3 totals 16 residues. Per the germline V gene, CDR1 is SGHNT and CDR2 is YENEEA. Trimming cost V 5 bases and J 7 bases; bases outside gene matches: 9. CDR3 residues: CASSPGQGDNVGELFF. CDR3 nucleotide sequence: TGTGCCAGCAGCCCGGGACAGGGGGACAATGTCGGGGAGCTGTTTTTT.

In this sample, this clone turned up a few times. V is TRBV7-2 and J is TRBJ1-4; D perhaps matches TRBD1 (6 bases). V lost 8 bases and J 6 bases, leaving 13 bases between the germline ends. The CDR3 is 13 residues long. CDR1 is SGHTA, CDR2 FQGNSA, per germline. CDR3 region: CASAGGPDEKLFF. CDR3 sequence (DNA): TGTGCCAGCGCCGGGGGGCCCGATGAAAAACTGTTTTTT.

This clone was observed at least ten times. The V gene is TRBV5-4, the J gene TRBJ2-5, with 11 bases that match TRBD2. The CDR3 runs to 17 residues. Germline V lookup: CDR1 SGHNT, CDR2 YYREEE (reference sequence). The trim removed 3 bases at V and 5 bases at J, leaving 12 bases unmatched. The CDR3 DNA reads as TGTGCCAGCAGCTCTTTTGGAGTAGCGGGGGGGCAGGAGACCCAGTACTTC. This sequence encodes CASSSFGVAGGQETQYF.

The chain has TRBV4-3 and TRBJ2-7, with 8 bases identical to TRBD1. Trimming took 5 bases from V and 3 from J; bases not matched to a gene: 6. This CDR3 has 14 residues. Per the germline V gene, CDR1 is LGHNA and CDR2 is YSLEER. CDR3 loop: CASSSWDRNYEQYF. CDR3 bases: TGCGCCAGCAGCTCTTGGGACAGGAACTACGAGCAGTACTTC.

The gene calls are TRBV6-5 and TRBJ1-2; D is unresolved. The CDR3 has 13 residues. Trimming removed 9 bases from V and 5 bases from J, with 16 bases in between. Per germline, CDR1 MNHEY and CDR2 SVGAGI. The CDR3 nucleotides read TGTGCCAGAAGAACGCCTCCGGGGTATGGCTACACCTTC. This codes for CARRTPPGYGYTF.

The CDR3 sequence is CASSPPGQTNTQYF. CDR3 DNA sequence: TGTGCCAGCAGCCCGCCGGGACAGACTAATACGCAGTATTTT. This rearrangement joins TRBV3-1 (or the pseudogene TRBV3-2) to TRBJ2-3; 7 positions agree with TRBD1. Germline CDR1 is LGHDT and CDR2 is YNNKEL (reference sequence). This CDR3 region has 14 residues. V shed 4 bases, J shed 7 bases, and the junction held 8 bases outside the gene matches.

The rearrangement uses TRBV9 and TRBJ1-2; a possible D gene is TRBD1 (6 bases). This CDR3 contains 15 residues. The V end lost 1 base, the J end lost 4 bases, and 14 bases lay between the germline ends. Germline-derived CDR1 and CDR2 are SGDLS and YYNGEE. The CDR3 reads CASSVYQGIGYGYTF. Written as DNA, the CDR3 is TGTGCCAGCAGCGTATATCAGGGGATCGGCTATGGCTACACCTTC.

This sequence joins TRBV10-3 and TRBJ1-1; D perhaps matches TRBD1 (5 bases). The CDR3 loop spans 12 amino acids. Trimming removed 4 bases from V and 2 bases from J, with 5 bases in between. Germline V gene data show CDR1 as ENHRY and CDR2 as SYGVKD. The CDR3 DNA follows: TGTGCCATCAGTGGGGGCAACACTGAAGCTTTCTTT. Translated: CAISGGNTEAFF.

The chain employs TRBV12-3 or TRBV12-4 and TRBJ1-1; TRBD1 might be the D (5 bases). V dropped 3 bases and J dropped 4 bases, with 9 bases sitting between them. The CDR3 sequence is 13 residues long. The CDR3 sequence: CASSLGRSTEAFF. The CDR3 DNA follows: TGTGCCAGCAGTTTGGGGCGGAGCACTGAAGCTTTCTTT.